Listed below are T cell receptor beta chains from one sample, sequenced in a study of blood T cell repertoires in COVID-19. Only in-frame clones appear in the TCRdb table, and some are missing; sequencing was by immunoSEQ multiplex PCR. The sample records 150,000 to 200,000 clones, about 81% being singletons. Input material: peripheral blood. The receptors stem from an elderly woman with COVID-19, enrolled during active disease. Both conserved end residues are part of each CDR3. The D gene is left open where the match is weak. Expanded clones get a size class; other rows say once, few or many, or leave the size out.

abundance	v_gene	d_gene	j_gene	CDR3nt	CDR3aa
NA	TRBV6-1	TRBD2	TRBJ2-3	TGTGCCAGCAGTGAGCGCGGGGGCGGGGGGGCCCCAGATACGCAGTATTTT	CASSERGGGGAPDTQYF
few	TRBV27	NA	TRBJ1-2	TGTGCCAGCAGTTTATCGTACAGCGGCGGCTACACCTTC	CASSLSYSGGYTF
NA	TRBV27	TRBD1	TRBJ2-7	TGTGCCAGCAGAAGGACAGGGGAAGGGTACGAGCAGTACTTC	CASRRTGEGYEQYF
NA	TRBV19	TRBD1	TRBJ1-1	TGTGCCACCACCTGGGACAGGGGGCTTAGGACTGAAGCTTTCTTT	CATTWDRGLRTEAFF
NA	TRBV11-1	TRBD1	TRBJ2-3	TGTGCCAGCAGCGTCCGGGACAGGGTCTTAGATACGCAGTATTTT	CASSVRDRVLDTQYF
NA	TRBV9	NA	TRBJ2-1	TGTGCCAGCAGCGTAACCAGCGGAACCCACAATGAGCAGTTCTTC	CASSVTSGTHNEQFF
once	TRBV28	TRBD1	TRBJ2-7	TGTGCCAGCAGGACAGGGGGCGATCCCTACGAGCAGTACTTC	CASRTGGDPYEQYF
NA	TRBV5-4	NA	TRBJ1-1	TGTGCCAGCAGCTTGGACAGTCCCAACACTGAAGCTTTCTTT	CASSLDSPNTEAFF
NA	TRBV5-4	TRBD1	TRBJ1-2	TGTGCCAGCAGGCCTCAGGGGGACTATGGCTACACCTTC	CASRPQGDYGYTF
NA	TRBV12-5	TRBD1	TRBJ2-6	TGTGCTAGTGGTAACGACAGGGGGCAATACTCTGGGGCCAACGTCCTGACTTTC	CASGNDRGQYSGANVLTF
few	TRBV30	NA	TRBJ1-1	TGTGCCTGGAGCAGGACACCCGACGGTGAAGCTTTCTTT	CAWSRTPDGEAFF
NA	TRBV27	NA	TRBJ2-2	TGTGCCAGCAGTTTATACGGGGCCGGGGAGCTGTTTTTT	CASSLYGAGELFF
few	TRBV12-3/TRBV12-4	NA	TRBJ2-1	TGTGCCAGCAGTCTACAGGGTAGCAGTCGGCAGTTCTTC	CASSLQGSSRQFF
NA	TRBV7-2	NA	TRBJ2-2	TGTGCCAGCAGCTTAGCGCGAGGGCCCGGGGAGCTGTTTTTT	CASSLARGPGELFF
NA	TRBV6-2/TRBV6-3	NA	TRBJ2-7	TGTGCCAGCAGTCCCCGACAGAACGAGCAGTACTTC	CASSPRQNEQYF
once	TRBV11-3	NA	TRBJ2-5	TGTGCCAGCAGCTTAGGGGGCAGCCAAGAGACCCAGTACTTC	CASSLGGSQETQYF
NA	TRBV9	NA	TRBJ2-7	TGTGCCAGCAGCGTAGCGACTGGCTTGTACGAGCAGTACTTC	CASSVATGLYEQYF
NA	TRBV28	NA	TRBJ1-2	TGTGCCAGCAGTTTAGCAGGGTACTATGGCTACACCTTC	CASSLAGYYGYTF
NA	TRBV5-1	NA	TRBJ2-3	TGCGCCAGCAGCTTAATGACAGACACAGATACGCAGTATTTT	CASSLMTDTDTQYF
NA	TRBV6-2/TRBV6-3	NA	TRBJ2-7	TGTGCCAGCAGTTACGGAGCCATATACGAGCAGTACTTC	CASSYGAIYEQYF
NA	TRBV7-9	NA	TRBJ2-1	TGTGCCAGCAGCTTAGGTATTAGCGGCTACAATGAGCAGTTCTTC	CASSLGISGYNEQFF
NA	TRBV6-6	TRBD1	TRBJ1-6	TGTGCCAGCAGACGACAGGGGTACTCACCCCTCCACTTT	CASRRQGYSPLHF
once	TRBV18	NA	TRBJ2-7	TGTGCCAGCTCACCACTTGATTCCGGGGTCGAGCAGTACTTC	CASSPLDSGVEQYF
NA	TRBV5-1	NA	TRBJ2-3	TGCGCCAGCAGCTCCACAGGGGAGGTAGGCACAGATACGCAGTATTTT	CASSSTGEVGTDTQYF
NA	TRBV28	NA	TRBJ2-2	TGTGCCAGCATACGTGGCGGTGCCAACATTGGGGAGCTGTTTTTT	CASIRGGANIGELFF
NA	TRBV5-4	TRBD2	TRBJ2-1	TGTGCCAGCAGCTTGGTTTCGGGAGGGCCTTACAATGAGCAGTTCTTC	CASSLVSGGPYNEQFF
NA	TRBV11-2	NA	TRBJ2-1	TGTGCCAGCAGCTTAACTAGCATTTATGAGCAGTTCTTC	CASSLTSIYEQFF
NA	TRBV5-1	NA	TRBJ1-2	TGCGCCAGCAGCTTGGAGAGTCCAAACTATGGCTACACCTTC	CASSLESPNYGYTF
NA	TRBV9	NA	TRBJ2-3	TGTGCCAGCAGCGCGACAGACCTTAGCACAGATACGCAGTATTTT	CASSATDLSTDTQYF
NA	TRBV15	TRBD1	TRBJ2-1	TGTGCCACCAGCAGAGCAGGGGGCCTATGGAATGAGCAGTTCTTC	CATSRAGGLWNEQFF
once	TRBV14	TRBD2	TRBJ2-3	TGTGCCAGCAGCCTTAGGACTAGCGGGGTGGATACGCAGTATTTT	CASSLRTSGVDTQYF
NA	TRBV6-5	TRBD2	TRBJ2-7	TGTGCCAGCAGACTACTAGCGGTAGACGTAGGCGAGCAGTACTTC	CASRLLAVDVGEQYF
NA	TRBV9	NA	TRBJ1-4	TGTGCCAGCAGCGTAGGCCCGGGGATCGGAGAAAAACTGTTTTTT	CASSVGPGIGEKLFF
once	TRBV4-2	TRBD1	TRBJ1-1	TGTGCCAGCAGCCAAGATCGCACAGGGGCTACTGAAGCTTTCTTT	CASSQDRTGATEAFF
NA	TRBV2	TRBD1	TRBJ2-7	TGTGCCAGCAGTGGATCCGGGACAGGGGCTAGGATCTACGAGCAGTACTTC	CASSGSGTGARIYEQYF
NA	TRBV5-6	NA	TRBJ1-1	TGTGCCAGCAGCTTTCAGATCTCGAACACTGAAGCTTTCTTT	CASSFQISNTEAFF
NA	TRBV5-6	NA	TRBJ2-5	TGTGCCAGCAGCTTACGGGGTTTTGAGACCCAGTACTTC	CASSLRGFETQYF
few	TRBV29-1	TRBD1	TRBJ2-7	TGCAGCGTTGAAGACCCGGGACAGCCTTACGAGCAGTACTTC	CSVEDPGQPYEQYF
NA	TRBV19	NA	TRBJ2-7	TGTGCCAGTAGTCTGTCTCACACTAACCCCTACGAGCAGTACTTC	CASSLSHTNPYEQYF
NA	TRBV11-3	TRBD1	TRBJ1-5	TGTGCCAGCAGCCACAGGGGGCTGGCCAATCAGCCCCAGCATTTT	CASSHRGLANQPQHF
NA	TRBV24-1	TRBD1	TRBJ1-2	TGTGCCACCAGTGATGCAGGGACAGCCCGGTTAAGTGGCTACACCTTC	CATSDAGTARLSGYTF
NA	TRBV2	TRBD1	TRBJ1-4	TGTGCCAGCAGGACAGGGAGGGAAAAACTGTTTTTT	CASRTGREKLFF
NA	TRBV5-1	NA	TRBJ1-1	TGCGCCAGCAGCCCGGACCCAGGGATCACTGAAGCTTTCTTT	CASSPDPGITEAFF
NA	TRBV28	NA	TRBJ1-4	TGTGCCAGCAGCTCCGGACAGTCAGGGGAAAAACTGTTTTTT	CASSSGQSGEKLFF
NA	TRBV28	NA	TRBJ2-3	TGTGCCAGCAGCCTACTCCAAGGGGCGCTGGGAGATACGCAGTATTTT	CASSLLQGALGDTQYF
NA	TRBV7-9	TRBD2	TRBJ2-1	TGTGCCAGCAGCTTAGGGGACTATCTGTACAATGAGCAGTTCTTC	CASSLGDYLYNEQFF
NA	TRBV18	TRBD1	TRBJ2-1	TGTGCCAGCTCCCCGACAGGGGGCTCCATCAATGAGCAGTTCTTC	CASSPTGGSINEQFF
once	TRBV7-2	TRBD1	TRBJ2-3	TGTGCCAGCAGTTCACAGGGGGTCGGTACAGATACGCAGTATTTT	CASSSQGVGTDTQYF